This entry concerns a single T cell receptor beta chain. These data originate in a study of blood T cell repertoires in COVID-19. Study context: Sources were T cells, B-cell-depleted T cells, or PBMCs; the material itself was cDNA or gDNA.

In the authors' methods: The authors estimated nucleated cell counts from reference gene primer amplification. Clones were read by immunoSEQ multiplex PCR, and TCRdb kept only the in-frame ones, dropping some. V and J calls and clone size are given by that table; D and trimming were obtained from the DNA. The data show about 97,000 clones, with about 90% seen just once and around 20% held by the top ten. Per germline, CDR1 SGHRS and CDR2 YFSETQ. V lost 4 bases to trimming and J lost 2 bases, with 9 bases between them. The CDR3 spans 13 residues. Sequenced: peripheral blood. The clonotype originates from a human donor in a cohort sampled during active COVID-19. The chain recombines TRBV5-1 with TRBJ1-2; D is undetermined. For the CDR3, the DNA is TGCGCCAGCAGCCTAGACTCCAACTATGGCTACACCTTC. Translation gives CASSLDSNYGYTF.